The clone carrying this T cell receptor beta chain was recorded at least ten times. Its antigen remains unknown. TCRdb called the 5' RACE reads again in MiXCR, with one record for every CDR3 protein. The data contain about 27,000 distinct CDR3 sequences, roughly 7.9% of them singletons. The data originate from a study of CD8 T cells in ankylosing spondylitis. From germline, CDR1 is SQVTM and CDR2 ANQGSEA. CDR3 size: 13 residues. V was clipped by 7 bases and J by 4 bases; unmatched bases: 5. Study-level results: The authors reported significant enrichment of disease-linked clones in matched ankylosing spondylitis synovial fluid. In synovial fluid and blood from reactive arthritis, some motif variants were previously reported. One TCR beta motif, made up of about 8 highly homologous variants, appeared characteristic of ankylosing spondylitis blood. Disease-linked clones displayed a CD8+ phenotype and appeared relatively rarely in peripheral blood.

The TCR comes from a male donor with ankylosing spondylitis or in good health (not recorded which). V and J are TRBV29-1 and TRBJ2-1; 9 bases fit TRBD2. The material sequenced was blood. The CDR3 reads CSARLAGYNEQFF. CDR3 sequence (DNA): TGCAGCGCCCGGCTAGCGGGGTACAATGAGCAGTTCTTC.